These T cell receptor beta chains were read from a single sample in a study of somatic mutations in cytotoxic T cells in rheumatoid arthritis. Clones were read by immunoSEQ multiplex PCR, and TCRdb kept only the in-frame ones, dropping some. The table has about 10,000 clones, around four fifths seen once; the top ten hold 20% to 25%. Sequenced sample: CD8+ T cells sorted from blood. These receptors were taken from a man in his fifties in good health. The CDR3 runs from the conserved cysteine through the conserved F or W. Part of the rows lack a size; the others show once, few, many or a class for expanded clones.

CDR3aa	v_gene	j_gene	abundance
CASSEAHPHEQYF	TRBV25-1	TRBJ2-7	NA
CASRLQGAVFEAFF	TRBV5-6	TRBJ1-1	NA
CASSPTGLVSGELFF	TRBV6-5	TRBJ2-2	few
CASSLSLAGLTDTQYF	TRBV27	TRBJ2-3	NA
CASSYSTVELQYF	TRBV6-6	TRBJ2-4	NA
CASRFQGERDTQYF	TRBV28	TRBJ2-3	NA
CASSLFGGGDTDTQYF	TRBV27	TRBJ2-3	NA